This entry is about one T cell receptor (beta chain). The entry originates in a study of blood T cell repertoires in COVID-19. CDR1 and CDR2 from the germline V gene are SGHVS and FNYEAQ. The trim removed 4 bases at V and 0 bases at J, leaving 9 bases unmatched. The CDR3 consists of 17 residues. Adults between roughly 18 and 89 years of age took part from more than 20 US areas. The data were produced by immunoSEQ multiplex PCR, yet TCRdb's version contains in-frame clones alone and is incomplete. This table holds a few hundred thousand clones, nearly 90% found once. The chain is built from TRBV7-6 and TRBJ1-3; 7 positions agree with TRBD1. The sequencing sample was made of PBMCs or T cells enriched from blood (not recorded which). The receptor was isolated from a young woman with acute COVID-19. CDR3 loop: CASSSEGQRVSGNTIYF. Here the CDR3 DNA reads TGTGCCAGCAGCTCCGAGGGACAGCGGGTCTCTGGAAACACCATATATTTT.